This T cell receptor (beta chain) was recorded in a study of blood T cell repertoires in COVID-19. Study-wide background: Some COVID-19 samples were acute and others convalescent; all came from the United States, Italy and Spain. PBMCs, B-cell-depleted T cells, or T cells provided the cDNA or gDNA that made up the material.

How the authors handled the data: Estimated nucleated cell counts came from reference gene primer amplification. TCRdb's copy holds only in-frame clones and misses some; the assay was immunoSEQ multiplex PCR. V and J calls plus clone size are reproduced from that table; the DNA served to infer D and trimming. The data show around 100,000 clones, 85% to 90% seen once. Per the germline V gene, CDR1 is LGHDT and CDR2 is YNNKEL (reference sequence). This CDR3 comprises 14 residues. With V trimmed by 1 base and J by 8 bases, 7 bases remained unmatched. V gene TRBV3-1 (or the pseudogene TRBV3-2) combines with J gene TRBJ1-2; 7 positions agree with TRBD1. The sample consisted of peripheral blood. This TCR derives from a human donor in a cohort sampled during active COVID-19. CDR3 DNA: TGTGCCAGCAGCCAAGGTTGGCAGGGGGGAGGCTACACCTTC. It specifies CASSQGWQGGGYTF.